The T cell receptor (beta chain) described here comes from a study of PD-1 blockade in classical Hodgkin lymphoma. The protocol was immunoSEQ multiplex PCR, while the TCRdb copy is restricted to in-frame clones and leaves out a portion. The repertoire has over 25,000 clones, about 90% of them found once; the top ten carry less than 7.5%. Germline CDR1 is SQVTM and CDR2 is ANQGSEA. The CDR3 consists of 15 residues. In every patient, relapse followed autologous stem cell transplantation, while exposure to brentuximab vedotin differed. Isolation of CD8+ T cells from thawed PBMCs used magnetic negative selection.

The chain joins TRBV29-1 to TRBJ2-5; a possible D gene is TRBD2 (5 bases). The DNA end favors TRBJ2-7, so the J call may be wrong. This specimen consisted of CD8+ T cells from blood, obtained at baseline. This sequence was found in a human donor with classical Hodgkin lymphoma. CDR3 sequence (DNA): TGCAGCGTTGAACCTCCTGGCGAGGGCCACTACGAGCAGTACTTC. This translates into CSVEPPGEGHYEQYF.